This T cell receptor (beta chain) was captured in a study of blood T cell repertoires in COVID-19. Study context: T cells, B-cell-depleted T cells, or PBMCs supplied cDNA or gDNA.

In the original analysis: Researchers report that nucleated cell counts were estimated from reference gene primer amplification. Only in-frame clones appear in the TCRdb table, and some are missing; sequencing was by immunoSEQ multiplex PCR. That table furnishes V, J and clone size, whereas the DNA furnished D and trimming. This sample carries around 250,000 clones, roughly 80% of them seen once, and the ten largest clones take 5%. CDR1 is KGHSH and CDR2 is LQKENI in the germline V gene. Unmatched junction bases numbered 9, after V lost 7 bases and J lost 4 bases. The CDR3 has 14 residues. This clone occurred a few times. Everyone who took part was roughly 18 to 89 years old, and they came from fewer than 25 US areas. A COVID-19 case was met by exposed participants within 2 weeks before study entry.

This receptor was identified in a middle-aged man who had been exposed to COVID-19. The rearrangement uses TRBV18 and TRBJ1-1, with 7 bases fitting TRBD1. Sequencing was carried out using PBMCs or T cells enriched from blood (not recorded which). This CDR3 is CASFSRQGGTEAFF. CDR3 nucleotides: TGTGCCAGCTTCTCCAGACAGGGAGGCACTGAAGCTTTCTTT.